This TCR beta chain was documented in a study of CD8+ T cells in alopecia areata. RNA, once extracted, was reverse transcribed into cDNA for use as the sequencing template. The repertoire was sequenced with immunoSEQ multiplex PCR; TCRdb's copy has only in-frame clones and lacks some. This table has about 210,000 clones, under 70% appearing once. Treatment noted: oral pan-JAK inhibitor, 5-10 mg twice daily. CDR1 and CDR2 (germline): GTSNPN, SVGIG (reference sequence). The CDR3 covers 13 residues. Trimming removed 0 bases from V and 4 bases from J, with 7 bases in between. V is TRBV30 and J is TRBJ1-5; D not certain. The material was CD4+ T cells sorted from blood, obtained at approximately week 42, from a patient treated with tofacitinib. This sequence originates from a human donor with alopecia areata. CDR3 nucleotide sequence: TGTGCCTGGAGTGTATCCGTGAATCAGCCCCAGCATTTT. It translates to CAWSVSVNQPQHF. Drawing the rest from reference TRBV30 and TRBJ1-5, the complete variable domain is SQTIHQWPATLVQPVGSPLSLECTVEGTSNPNLYWYRQAAGRGLQLLFYSVGIGQISSEVPQNLSASRPQDRQFILSSKKLLLSDSGFYLCAWSVSVNQPQHFGDGTRLSIL.